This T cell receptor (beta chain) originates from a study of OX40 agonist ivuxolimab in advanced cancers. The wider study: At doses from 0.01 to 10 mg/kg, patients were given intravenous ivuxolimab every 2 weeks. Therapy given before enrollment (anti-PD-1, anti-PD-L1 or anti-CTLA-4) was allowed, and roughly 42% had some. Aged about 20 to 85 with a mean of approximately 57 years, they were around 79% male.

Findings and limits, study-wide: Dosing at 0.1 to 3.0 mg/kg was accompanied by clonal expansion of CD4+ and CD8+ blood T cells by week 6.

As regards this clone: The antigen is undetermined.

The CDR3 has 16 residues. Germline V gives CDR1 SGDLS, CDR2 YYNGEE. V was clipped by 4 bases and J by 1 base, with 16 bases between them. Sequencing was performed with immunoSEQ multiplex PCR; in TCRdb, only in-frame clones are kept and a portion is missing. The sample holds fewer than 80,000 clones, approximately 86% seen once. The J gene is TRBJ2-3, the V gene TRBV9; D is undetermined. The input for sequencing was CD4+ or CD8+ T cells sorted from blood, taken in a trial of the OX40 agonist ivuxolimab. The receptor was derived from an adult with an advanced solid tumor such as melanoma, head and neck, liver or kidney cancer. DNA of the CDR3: TGTGCCAGCAGCCCTCATGTGGGTCAAGGCACAGATACGCAGTATTTT. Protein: CASSPHVGQGTDTQYF. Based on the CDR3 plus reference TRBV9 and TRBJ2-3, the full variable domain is DSGVTQTPKHLITATGQRVTLRCSPRSGDLSVYWYQQSLDQGLQFLIQYYNGEERAKGNILERFSAQQFPDLHSELNLSSLELGDSALYFCASSPHVGQGTDTQYFGPGTRLTVL.